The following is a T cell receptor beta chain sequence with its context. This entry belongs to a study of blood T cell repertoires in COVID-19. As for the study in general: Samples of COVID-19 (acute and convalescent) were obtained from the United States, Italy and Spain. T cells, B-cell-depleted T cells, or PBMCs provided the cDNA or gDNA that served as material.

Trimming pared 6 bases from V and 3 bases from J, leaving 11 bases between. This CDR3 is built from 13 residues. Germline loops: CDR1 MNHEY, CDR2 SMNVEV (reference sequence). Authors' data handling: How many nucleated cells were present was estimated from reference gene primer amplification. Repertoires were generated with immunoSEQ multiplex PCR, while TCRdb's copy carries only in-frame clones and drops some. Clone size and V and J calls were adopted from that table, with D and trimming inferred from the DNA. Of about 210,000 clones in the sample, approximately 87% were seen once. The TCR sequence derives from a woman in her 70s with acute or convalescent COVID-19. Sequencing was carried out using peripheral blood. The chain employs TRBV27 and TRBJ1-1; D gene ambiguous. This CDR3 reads CASRTAIYTEAFF. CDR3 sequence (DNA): TGTGCCAGCAGAACAGCTATTTACACTGAAGCTTTCTTT.